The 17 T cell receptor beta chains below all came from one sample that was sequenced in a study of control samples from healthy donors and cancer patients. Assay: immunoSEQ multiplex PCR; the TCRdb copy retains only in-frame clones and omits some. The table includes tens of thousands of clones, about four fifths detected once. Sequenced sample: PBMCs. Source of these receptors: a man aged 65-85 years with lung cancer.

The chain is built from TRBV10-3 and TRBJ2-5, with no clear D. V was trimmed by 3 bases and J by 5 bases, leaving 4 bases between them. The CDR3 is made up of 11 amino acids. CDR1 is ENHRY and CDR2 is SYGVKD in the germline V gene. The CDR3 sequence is CAISEQETQYF. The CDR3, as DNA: TGTGCCATCAGTGAACAGGAGACCCAGTACTTC.

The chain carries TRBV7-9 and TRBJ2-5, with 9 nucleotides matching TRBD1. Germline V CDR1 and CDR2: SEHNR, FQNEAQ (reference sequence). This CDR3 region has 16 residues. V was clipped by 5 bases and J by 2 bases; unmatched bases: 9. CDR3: CASSKNRDRVQETQYF. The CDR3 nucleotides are TGTGCCAGCAGCAAAAACCGGGACAGGGTACAAGAGACCCAGTACTTC.

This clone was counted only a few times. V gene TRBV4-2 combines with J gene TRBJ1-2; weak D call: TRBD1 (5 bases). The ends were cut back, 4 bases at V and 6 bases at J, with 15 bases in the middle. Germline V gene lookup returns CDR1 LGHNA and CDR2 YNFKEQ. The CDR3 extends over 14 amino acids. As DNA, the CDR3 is TGTGCCAGCAGCCCCCGCTTGTGGGGACATGGCTACACCTTC. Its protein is CASSPRLWGHGYTF.

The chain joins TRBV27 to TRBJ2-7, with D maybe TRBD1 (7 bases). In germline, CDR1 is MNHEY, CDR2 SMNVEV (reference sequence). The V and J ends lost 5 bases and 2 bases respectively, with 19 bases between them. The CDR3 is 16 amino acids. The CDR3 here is CASSPFTRDSPYEQYF. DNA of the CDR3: TGTGCCAGCAGTCCGTTCACGCGGGACAGCCCCTACGAGCAGTACTTC.

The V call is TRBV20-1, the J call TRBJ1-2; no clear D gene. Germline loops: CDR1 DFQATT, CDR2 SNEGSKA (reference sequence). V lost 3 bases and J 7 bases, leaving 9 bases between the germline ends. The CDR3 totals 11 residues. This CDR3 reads CSASVGVGYTF. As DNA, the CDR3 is TGCAGTGCTAGTGTTGGGGTTGGCTACACCTTC.

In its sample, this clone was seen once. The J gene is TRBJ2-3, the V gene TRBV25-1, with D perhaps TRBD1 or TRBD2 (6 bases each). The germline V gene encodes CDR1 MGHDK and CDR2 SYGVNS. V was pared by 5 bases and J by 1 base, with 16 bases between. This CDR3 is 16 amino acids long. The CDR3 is CASSLHRRGGTDTQYF. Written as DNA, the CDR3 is TGTGCCAGCAGTCTCCATAGAAGGGGGGGCACAGATACGCAGTATTTT.

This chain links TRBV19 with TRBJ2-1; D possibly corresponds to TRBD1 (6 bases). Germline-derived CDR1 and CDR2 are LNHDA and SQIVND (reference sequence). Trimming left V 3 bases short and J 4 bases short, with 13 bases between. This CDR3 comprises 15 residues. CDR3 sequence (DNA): TGTGCCAGTAGTATCCGGGACACCCGTTACAATGAGCAGTTCTTC. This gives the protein CASSIRDTRYNEQFF.

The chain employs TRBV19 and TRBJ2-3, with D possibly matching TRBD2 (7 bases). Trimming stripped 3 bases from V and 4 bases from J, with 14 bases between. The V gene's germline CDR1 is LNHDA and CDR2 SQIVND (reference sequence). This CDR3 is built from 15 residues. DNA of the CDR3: TGTGCCAGTAGTATCGAGGGGGGGGCGGCAGATACGCAGTATTTT. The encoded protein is CASSIEGGAADTQYF.

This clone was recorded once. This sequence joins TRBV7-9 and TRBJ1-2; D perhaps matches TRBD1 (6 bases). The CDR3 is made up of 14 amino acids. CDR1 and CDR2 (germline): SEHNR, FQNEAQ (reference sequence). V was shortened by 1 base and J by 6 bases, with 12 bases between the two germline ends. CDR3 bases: TGTGCCAGCAGCTTAGGTTCCGGGGACAATGGCTACACCTTC. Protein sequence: CASSLGSGDNGYTF. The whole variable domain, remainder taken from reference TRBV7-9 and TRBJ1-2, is DTGVSQNPRHKITKRGQNVTFRCDPISEHNRLYWYRQTLGQGPEFLTYFQNEAQLEKSRLLSDRFSAERPKGSFSTLEIQRTEQGDSAMYLCASSLGSGDNGYTFGSGTRLTVV.

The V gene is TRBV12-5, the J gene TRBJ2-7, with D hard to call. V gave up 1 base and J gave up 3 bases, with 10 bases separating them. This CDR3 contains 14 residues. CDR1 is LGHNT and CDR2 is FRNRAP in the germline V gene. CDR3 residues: CASGLGQTNYEQYF. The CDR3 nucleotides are TGTGCTAGTGGTTTGGGTCAGACAAACTACGAGCAGTACTTC.

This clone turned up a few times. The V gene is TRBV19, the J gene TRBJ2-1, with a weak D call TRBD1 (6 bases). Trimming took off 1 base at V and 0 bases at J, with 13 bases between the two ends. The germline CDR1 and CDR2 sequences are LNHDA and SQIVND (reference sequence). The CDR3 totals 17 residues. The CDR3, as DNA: TGTGCCAGTAGTATAGGAGGACAGTTAAGCTCCTACAATGAGCAGTTCTTC. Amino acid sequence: CASSIGGQLSSYNEQFF. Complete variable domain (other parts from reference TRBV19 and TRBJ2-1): DGGITQSPKYLFRKEGQNVTLSCEQNLNHDAMYWYRQDPGQGLRLIYYSQIVNDFQKGDIAEGYSVSREKKESFPLTVTSAQKNPTAFYLCASSIGGQLSSYNEQFFGPGTRLTVL.

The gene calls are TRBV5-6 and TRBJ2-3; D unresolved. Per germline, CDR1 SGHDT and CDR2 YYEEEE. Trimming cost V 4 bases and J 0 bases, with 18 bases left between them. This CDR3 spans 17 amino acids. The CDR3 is CASSPRRSPRSTDTQYF. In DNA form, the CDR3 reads TGTGCCAGCAGCCCGAGGCGTTCCCCGCGTAGCACAGATACGCAGTATTTT.

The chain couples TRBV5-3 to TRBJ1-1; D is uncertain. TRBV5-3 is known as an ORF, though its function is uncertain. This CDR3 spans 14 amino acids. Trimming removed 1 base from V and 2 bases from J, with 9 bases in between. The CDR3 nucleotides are TGTGCCAGAAGCTTGAGACAAAGAAACACTGAAGCTTTCTTT. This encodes CARSLRQRNTEAFF.

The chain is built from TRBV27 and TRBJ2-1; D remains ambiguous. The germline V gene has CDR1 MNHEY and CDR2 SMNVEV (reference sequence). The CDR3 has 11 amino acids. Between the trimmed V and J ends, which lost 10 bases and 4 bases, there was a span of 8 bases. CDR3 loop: CATWSYNEQFF. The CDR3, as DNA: TGTGCCACCTGGTCGTACAATGAGCAGTTCTTC.

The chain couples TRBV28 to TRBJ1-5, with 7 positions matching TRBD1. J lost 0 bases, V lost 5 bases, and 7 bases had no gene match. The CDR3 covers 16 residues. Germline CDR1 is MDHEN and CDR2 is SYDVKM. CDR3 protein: CASSPPTGYSNQPQHF. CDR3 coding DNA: TGTGCCAGCAGTCCCCCGACAGGGTATAGCAATCAGCCCCAGCATTTT.

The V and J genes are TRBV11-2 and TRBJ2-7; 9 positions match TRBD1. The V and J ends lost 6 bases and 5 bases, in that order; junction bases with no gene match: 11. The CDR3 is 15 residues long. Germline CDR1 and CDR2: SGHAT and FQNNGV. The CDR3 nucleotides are TGTGCCAGCAGGCTCACCGGGACAGGGACCCACGAGCAGTACTTC. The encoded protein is CASRLTGTGTHEQYF.

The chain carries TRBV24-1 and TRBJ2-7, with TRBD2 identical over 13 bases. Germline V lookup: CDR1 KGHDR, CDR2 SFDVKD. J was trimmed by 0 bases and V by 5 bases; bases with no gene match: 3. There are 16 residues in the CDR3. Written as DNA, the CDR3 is TGTGCCACCAGTGCCGGGACTAGCGGGGCCTCCTACGAGCAGTACTTC. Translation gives CATSAGTSGASYEQYF.